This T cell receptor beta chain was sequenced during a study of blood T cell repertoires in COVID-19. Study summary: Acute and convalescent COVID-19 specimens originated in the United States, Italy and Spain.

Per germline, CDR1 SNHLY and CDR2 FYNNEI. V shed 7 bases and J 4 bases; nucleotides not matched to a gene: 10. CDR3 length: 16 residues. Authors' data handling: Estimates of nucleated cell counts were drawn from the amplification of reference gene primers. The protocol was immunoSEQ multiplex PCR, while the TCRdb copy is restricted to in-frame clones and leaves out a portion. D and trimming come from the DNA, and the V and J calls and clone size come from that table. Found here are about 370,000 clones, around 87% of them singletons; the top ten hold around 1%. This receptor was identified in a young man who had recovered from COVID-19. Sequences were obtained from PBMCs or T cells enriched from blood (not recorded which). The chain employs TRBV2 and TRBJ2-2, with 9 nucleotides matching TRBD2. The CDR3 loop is CASKVGAGGLTGELFF. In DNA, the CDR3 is TGTGCCAGCAAGGTTGGAGCGGGAGGCCTCACCGGGGAGCTGTTTTTT.